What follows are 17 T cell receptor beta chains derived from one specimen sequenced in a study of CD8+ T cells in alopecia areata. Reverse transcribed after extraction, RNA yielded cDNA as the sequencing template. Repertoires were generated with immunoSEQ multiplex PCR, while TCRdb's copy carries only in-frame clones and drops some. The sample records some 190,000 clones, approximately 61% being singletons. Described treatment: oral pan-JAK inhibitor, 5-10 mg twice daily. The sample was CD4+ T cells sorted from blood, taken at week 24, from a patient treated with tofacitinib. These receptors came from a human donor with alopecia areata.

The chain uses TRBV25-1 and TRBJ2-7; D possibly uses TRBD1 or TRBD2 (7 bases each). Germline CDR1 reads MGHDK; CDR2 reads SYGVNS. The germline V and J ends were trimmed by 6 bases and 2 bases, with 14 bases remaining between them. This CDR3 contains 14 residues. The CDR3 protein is CASRGEGAPYEQYF. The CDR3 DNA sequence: TGTGCCAGCAGGGGGGAGGGGGCCCCCTACGAGCAGTACTTC.

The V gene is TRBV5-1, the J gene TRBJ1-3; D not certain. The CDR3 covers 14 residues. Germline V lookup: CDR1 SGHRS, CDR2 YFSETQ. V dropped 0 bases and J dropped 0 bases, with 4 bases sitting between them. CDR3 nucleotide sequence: TGCGCCAGCAGCTTGGACCTCTCTGGAAACACCATATATTTT. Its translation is CASSLDLSGNTIYF.

The CDR3 region has the DNA TGTGCCAGCAGTGGGCAGCAGAATCAGCCCCAGCATTTT. As protein: CASSGQQNQPQHF. The rearrangement uses TRBV6-5 and TRBJ1-5; D unresolved. Germline values: CDR1 MNHEY, CDR2 SVGAGI. Trimming removed 5 bases at V and 4 bases at J, with 9 bases between. The CDR3 is made up of 13 amino acids.

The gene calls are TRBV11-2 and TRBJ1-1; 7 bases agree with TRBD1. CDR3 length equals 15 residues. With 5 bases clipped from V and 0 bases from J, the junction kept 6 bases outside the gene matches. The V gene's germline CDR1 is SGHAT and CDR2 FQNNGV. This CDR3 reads CASSPRGNLNTEAFF. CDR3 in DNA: TGTGCCAGCAGCCCCAGGGGGAATTTGAACACTGAAGCTTTCTTT.

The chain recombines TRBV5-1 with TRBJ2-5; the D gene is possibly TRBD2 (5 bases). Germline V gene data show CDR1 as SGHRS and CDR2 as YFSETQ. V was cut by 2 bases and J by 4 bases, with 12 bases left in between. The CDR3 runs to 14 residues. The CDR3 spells CASSFFDGRETQYF. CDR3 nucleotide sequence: TGCGCCAGCAGCTTTTTTGATGGGAGAGAGACCCAGTACTTC.

CDR3 coding DNA: TGTGCCTGGAGTGTAGTGGGGGCCAACGGTGGTGCTTTCTTT. This sequence encodes CAWSVVGANGGAFF. The rearrangement links TRBV30 to TRBJ1-1; maybe TRBD1 (6 bases). The germline CDR1 and CDR2 sequences are GTSNPN and SVGIG (reference sequence). The CDR3 is 14 amino acids. Trimming left V 0 bases short and J 11 bases short, with 19 bases between.

Here the CDR3 reads CAWSVQKPSSKPTEKLFF. CDR3 in DNA: TGTGCCTGGAGTGTACAAAAGCCGTCCAGTAAGCCTACCGAAAAACTGTTTTTT. The J gene is TRBJ1-4, the V gene TRBV30, with D hard to call. CDR3 size: 18 residues. Germline CDR1 GTSNPN, CDR2 SVGIG (reference sequence). V dropped 0 bases and J dropped 8 bases, with 25 bases sitting between them.

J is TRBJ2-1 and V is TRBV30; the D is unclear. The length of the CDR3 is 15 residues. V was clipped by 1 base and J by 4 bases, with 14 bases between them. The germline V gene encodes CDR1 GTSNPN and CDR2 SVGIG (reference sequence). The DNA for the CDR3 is TGTGCCTGGAGTGAGTTGGCAGTGGAGTACAATGAGCAGTTCTTC. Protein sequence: CAWSELAVEYNEQFF. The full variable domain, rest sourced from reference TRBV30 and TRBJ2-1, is SQTIHQWPATLVQPVGSPLSLECTVEGTSNPNLYWYRQAAGRGLQLLFYSVGIGQISSEVPQNLSASRPQDRQFILSSKKLLLSDSGFYLCAWSELAVEYNEQFFGPGTRLTVL.

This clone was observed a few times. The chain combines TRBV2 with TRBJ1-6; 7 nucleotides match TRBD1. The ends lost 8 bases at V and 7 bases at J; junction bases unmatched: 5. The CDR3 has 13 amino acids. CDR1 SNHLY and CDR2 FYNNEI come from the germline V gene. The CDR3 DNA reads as TGTGCCAGCGGGACAGAGGCCAATTCACCCCTCCACTTT. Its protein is CASGTEANSPLHF.

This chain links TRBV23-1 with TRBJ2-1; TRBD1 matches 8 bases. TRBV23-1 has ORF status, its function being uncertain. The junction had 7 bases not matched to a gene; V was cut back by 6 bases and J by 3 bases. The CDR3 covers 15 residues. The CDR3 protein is CASRAGGWNYNEQFF. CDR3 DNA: TGCGCCAGCAGGGCAGGGGGCTGGAACTACAATGAGCAGTTCTTC.

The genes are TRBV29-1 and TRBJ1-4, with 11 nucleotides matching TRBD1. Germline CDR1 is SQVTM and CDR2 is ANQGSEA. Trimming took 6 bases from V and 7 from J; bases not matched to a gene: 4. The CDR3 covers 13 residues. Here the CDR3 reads CSVRTGGSEKLFF. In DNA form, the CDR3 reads TGCAGCGTGAGGACAGGGGGCAGTGAAAAACTGTTTTTT.

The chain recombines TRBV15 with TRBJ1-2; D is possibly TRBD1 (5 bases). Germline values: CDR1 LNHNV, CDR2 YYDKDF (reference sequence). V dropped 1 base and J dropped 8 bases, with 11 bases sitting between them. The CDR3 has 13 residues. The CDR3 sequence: CATSRAGGKGYTF. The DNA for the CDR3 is TGTGCCACCAGCAGAGCCGGGGGGAAGGGCTACACCTTC.

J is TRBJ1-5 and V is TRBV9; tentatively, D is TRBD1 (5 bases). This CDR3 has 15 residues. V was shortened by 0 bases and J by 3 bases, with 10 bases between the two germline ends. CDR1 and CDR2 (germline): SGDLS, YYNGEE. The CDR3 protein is CASSVAAGFNQPQHF. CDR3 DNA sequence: TGTGCCAGCAGCGTAGCGGCAGGGTTCAATCAGCCCCAGCATTTT.

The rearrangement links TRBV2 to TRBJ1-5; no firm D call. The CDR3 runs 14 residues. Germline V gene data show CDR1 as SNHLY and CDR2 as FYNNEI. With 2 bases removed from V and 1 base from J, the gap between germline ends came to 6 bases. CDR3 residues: CASSERLSNQPQHF. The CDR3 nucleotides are TGTGCCAGCAGTGAACGTTTGAGCAATCAGCCCCAGCATTTT. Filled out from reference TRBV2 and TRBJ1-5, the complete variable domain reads EPEVTQTPSHQVTQMGQEVILRCVPISNHLYFYWYRQILGQKVEFLVSFYNNEISEKSEIFDDQFSVERPDGSNFTLKIRSTKLEDSAMYFCASSERLSNQPQHFGDGTRLSIL.

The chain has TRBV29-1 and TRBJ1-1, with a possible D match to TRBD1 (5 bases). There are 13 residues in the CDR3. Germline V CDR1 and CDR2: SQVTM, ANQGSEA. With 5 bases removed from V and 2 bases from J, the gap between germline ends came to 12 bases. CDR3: CSVLQQDNTEAFF. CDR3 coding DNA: TGCAGCGTTCTCCAACAGGACAACACTGAAGCTTTCTTT.

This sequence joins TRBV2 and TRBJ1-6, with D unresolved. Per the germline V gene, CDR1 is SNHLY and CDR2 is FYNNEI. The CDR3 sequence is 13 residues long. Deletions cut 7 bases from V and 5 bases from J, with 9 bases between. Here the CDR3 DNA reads TGTGCCAGCAATAAAGAACATAATTCACCCCTCCACTTT. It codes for CASNKEHNSPLHF.

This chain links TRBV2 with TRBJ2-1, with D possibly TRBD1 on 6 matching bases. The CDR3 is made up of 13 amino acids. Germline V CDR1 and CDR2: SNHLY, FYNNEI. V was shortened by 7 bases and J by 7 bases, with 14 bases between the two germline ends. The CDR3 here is CASIGQGRNEQFF. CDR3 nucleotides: TGTGCCAGCATAGGGCAGGGGAGAAATGAGCAGTTCTTC.